This TCR beta chain was retrieved from a study of blood T cell repertoires in COVID-19 (dated by TCRdb to 2020 to 2021). As for the study more broadly: Samples from collaborators originated in the United States, Italy and Spain and spanned both the acute and convalescent phases of COVID-19. The dataset comprised deeply sampled blood TCRbeta repertoires from subjects exposed to, actively infected with, or recovered from COVID-19. The samples were drawn from two sources: the first 160 participants of the ongoing ImmuneRACE study, and 1,254 subjects contributed by 6 global collaborators. Nearly every sample came with metadata listing a de-identified subject ID, COVID-19 status, age in years and sex. The repertoires were released in a freely available public database meant as a resource for research on the immune response to SARS-CoV-2. Where available, HLA class I and class II types were obtained from metadata supplied by the sample provider rather than from assay-based typing. The prospective study material was composed of cDNA or gDNA derived from T cells, B-cell-depleted T cells, or PBMCs.

V is clipped by 4 bases and J by 7 bases, and the sequence between their germline boundaries is 11 bases long. CDR1 and CDR2 are read off the germline V gene as SNHLY and FYNNEI. Including cysteine and phenylalanine, the CDR3 has 14 amino acids. The sequence is cut down to CDR3 DNA, 42 bases in frame from base 1. TCRbeta CDR3 regions were amplified from genomic DNA using the immunoSEQ Assay, a bias-controlled multiplex PCR. Per the original workflow: Nucleated cell counts per sample were estimated from amplification of reference gene primers within the assay. To quantify the absolute abundance of each unique TCRbeta CDR3 rearrangement, sequence reads were collapsed and filtered. For each sample, productive Simpson clonality was calculated as the square root of Simpson's diversity index across productive rearrangements. In TCRdb, the immuneACCESS table is reduced to in-frame sequences with V and J assigned. These tables do not hold every clone; where another copy was compared, an unresolved V gene accounts for under half, and the others remain unexplained. Clone size and the V and J calls come from that table; the DNA yielded D and trimming. The sample table contains roughly 150,000 clones; only one count was recorded for 75% to 90% of them. Together, the top ten hold roughly 4% of the sample.

Findings and caveats that apply to the study as a whole: Clinical and demographic metadata were provided uncurated, with the amount varying by source and participant.

Comment on this clone: Its antigen remains undetermined. Base qualities are not recorded, but no much larger clone differs from it by a single base.

Participants in the prospective study were enrolled through a virtual design, were aged roughly 18 to 90 years, and lived in roughly 26 United States geographic areas. In the prospective study, participants were assigned to cohorts based on the clinical history participants reported in a screening survey and a study questionnaire. A participant counted as exposed if, within 2 weeks of entering the study, that participant had been in contact with someone who had a PCR-confirmed or clinician-diagnosed COVID-19 case. In the prospective study, whole blood, serum and a nasopharyngeal or oropharyngeal swab were collected from each participant by mobile phlebotomists. Participants in the prospective study had the option to provide additional blood draws and questionnaires over an approximately 2-month period. Before DNA extraction, prospective study blood samples were shipped either frozen or at room temperature.

In this chain, TRBV2 is recombined with TRBJ1-6, with no D gene named confidently. The receptor's source is a woman aged 40 to 50 who had been exposed to COVID-19. The sample consisted of PBMCs or T cells enriched from blood (not recorded which). For the CDR3, the sequence is CASSADYFNSPLHF. DNA sequence: TGTGCCAGCAGTGCGGACTACTTCAATTCACCCCTCCACTTT.